This passage covers 23 T cell receptor beta chains from one sample sequenced in a study of Ad26.COV2.S vaccination and SARS-CoV-2 variants (dated by TCRdb to 2020 to 2023). The treatment or condition label for this specimen denotes: 19 received Ad26.COV2.S at low or high dose, single or two shots; several received placebo; per-sample allocation not given. Repertoires of vaccine and placebo recipients were sequenced from samples collected on day 63 after the first injection. Library preparation employed the immunoSEQ multiplex PCR assay. The table was pulled from immuneACCESS by TCRdb, which kept in-frame rearrangements only. Such tables lose some clones; where checked, under half of the loss comes from unresolved V genes, and the rest has no known cause. A total of around 450,000 clones appear in this sample, approximately 88% of them only once. The leading ten clones occupy around 3.6% of the sample.

Sequencing was performed on peripheral blood, taken in a trial of Ad26.COV2.S vaccine versus placebo. These receptor sequences come from a person between 18 and 60 years old who received the Ad26.COV2.S COVID-19 vaccine or a placebo.

This chain connects TRBV7-8 to TRBJ2-1; D ambiguous. V lost 1 base, J lost 1 base, and 11 bases lay in between. The CDR3 has 16 amino acids. Germline CDR1 SGHVS, CDR2 FQNEAQ. The chain's CDR3 is CASSLEPDYSYNEQFF. CDR3 DNA: TGTGCCAGCAGCTTAGAACCTGATTATTCCTACAATGAGCAGTTCTTC.

The table lists this clone with a count of one. The chain employs TRBV28 and TRBJ2-2; a possible D gene is TRBD1 (6 bases). This CDR3 comprises 13 residues. Per the germline V gene, CDR1 is MDHEN and CDR2 is SYDVKM. The V and J ends lost 7 bases and 6 bases respectively, with 12 bases between them. Here the CDR3 DNA reads TGTGCCAGCAATACAGGGATGGCCGGGGAGCTGTTTTTT. Translation gives CASNTGMAGELFF.

This chain uses TRBV28 with TRBJ1-5; no definite D call. The CDR3 loop spans 14 amino acids. CDR1 is MDHEN and CDR2 is SYDVKM in the germline V gene. Trimming stripped 2 bases from V and 4 bases from J, with 9 bases between. The CDR3 bases are TGTGCCAGCAGTTTAAGCACATTTAATCAGCCCCAGCATTTT. Translating it yields CASSLSTFNQPQHF.

This sequence joins TRBV5-1 and TRBJ1-6, with D maybe TRBD1 (5 bases). The V gene's germline CDR1 is SGHRS and CDR2 YFSETQ. The CDR3 loop spans 16 amino acids. Trimming removed 4 bases at V and 4 bases at J, with 15 bases between. In DNA, the CDR3 is TGCGCCAGCAGCATAGGGCCGGGGGGGTATAATTCACCCCTCCACTTT. Protein product: CASSIGPGGYNSPLHF.

The rearrangement links TRBV9 to TRBJ2-2; D may match TRBD1 or TRBD2 (5 bases each). This CDR3 is 13 amino acids long. The V and J ends lost 4 bases and 7 bases respectively, with 11 bases between them. Germline V gives CDR1 SGDLS, CDR2 YYNGEE. The CDR3 DNA is TGTGCCAGCAGCCCCACGGGGCACGGGGAGCTGTTTTTT. It specifies CASSPTGHGELFF. Full variable domain (rest looked up from reference TRBV9 and TRBJ2-2): DSGVTQTPKHLITATGQRVTLRCSPRSGDLSVYWYQQSLDQGLQFLIQYYNGEERAKGNILERFSAQQFPDLHSELNLSSLELGDSALYFCASSPTGHGELFFGEGSRLTVL.

The chain links TRBV19 to TRBJ1-5; 9 nucleotides agree with TRBD1. CDR1 and CDR2 from the germline V gene are LNHDA and SQIVND (reference sequence). The CDR3 covers 21 residues. The trim removed 3 bases at V and 0 bases at J, leaving 18 bases unmatched. Here the CDR3 reads CASSILFNRGQGSYSNQPQHF. As DNA, the CDR3 is TGTGCCAGTAGTATCCTTTTCAACAGGGGACAGGGATCATATAGCAATCAGCCCCAGCATTTT. The variable domain in full, completed from reference TRBV19 and TRBJ1-5, reads DGGITQSPKYLFRKEGQNVTLSCEQNLNHDAMYWYRQDPGQGLRLIYYSQIVNDFQKGDIAEGYSVSREKKESFPLTVTSAQKNPTAFYLCASSILFNRGQGSYSNQPQHFGDGTRLSIL.

The rearrangement links TRBV3-1 (or the pseudogene TRBV3-2) to TRBJ1-1; D is undetermined. The germline V and J ends were trimmed by 3 bases and 2 bases, with 4 bases remaining between them. Germline CDR1 LGHDT, CDR2 YNNKEL (reference sequence). This CDR3 contains 12 residues. The CDR3 bases are TGTGCCAGCAGCCATATTAACACTGAAGCTTTCTTT. Amino acids: CASSHINTEAFF.

The rearrangement joins TRBV30 to TRBJ2-7; 8 bases match TRBD1. Germline CDR1 and CDR2: GTSNPN and SVGIG (reference sequence). CDR3 length equals 14 residues. With V trimmed by 2 bases and J by 3 bases, 6 bases remained unmatched. The CDR3 DNA reads TGTGCCTGGAGTACCGGGACAGGAAACTACGAGCAGTACTTC. Protein sequence: CAWSTGTGNYEQYF. Full variable domain (outside the CDR3, taken from reference TRBV30 and TRBJ2-7): SQTIHQWPATLVQPVGSPLSLECTVEGTSNPNLYWYRQAAGRGLQLLFYSVGIGQISSEVPQNLSASRPQDRQFILSSKKLLLSDSGFYLCAWSTGTGNYEQYFGPGTRLTVT.

The gene calls are TRBV7-2 and TRBJ2-5, with D perhaps being TRBD1 or TRBD2 (6 bases each). Trimming left V 1 base short and J 3 bases short, with 15 bases between. Germline V gives CDR1 SGHTA, CDR2 FQGNSA. CDR3 size: 16 residues. CDR3 sequence: CASSLVGGLPEETQYF. The DNA of the CDR3 is TGTGCCAGCAGCTTAGTGGGGGGCCTTCCCGAAGAGACCCAGTACTTC.

The chain carries TRBV5-4 and TRBJ1-1, with TRBD1 matching 8 bases. After removal of 4 bases from V and 4 bases from J, the junction contained 6 bases not matched to a gene. Germline CDR1 and CDR2: SGHNT and YYREEE (reference sequence). This CDR3 spans 14 amino acids. CDR3 in DNA: TGTGCCAGCAGCCCGGAACAGGGGGTCACTGAAGCTTTCTTT. Protein: CASSPEQGVTEAFF.

This clone was counted a single time. J is TRBJ2-1 and V is TRBV28; the D is unclear. Germline CDR1 reads MDHEN; CDR2 reads SYDVKM. This CDR3 has 16 amino acids. Trimming removed 6 bases at V and 1 base at J, with 16 bases between. The CDR3 sequence: CASSRTFGASYNEQFF. In DNA, the CDR3 is TGTGCCAGCAGCAGGACCTTTGGAGCTTCCTACAATGAGCAGTTCTTC.

This clone was recorded a few times. This chain links TRBV19 with TRBJ1-5; 8 positions agree with TRBD1. J gave up 4 bases and V 5 bases, and 16 bases lay outside the gene matches. Germline V gene sequence: CDR1 LNHDA, CDR2 SQIVND (reference sequence). The CDR3 length is 18 residues. The CDR3 nucleotides are TGTGCCAGTAGTTACCTCTCCTTCGACAGGGGTGGGAATCAGCCCCAGCATTTT. Protein sequence: CASSYLSFDRGGNQPQHF.

A single count supports this clone. The chain is built from TRBV24-1 and TRBJ1-2; no clear D gene. This CDR3 is 15 amino acids long. Germline lookup yields CDR1 KGHDR and CDR2 SFDVKD. Trimming pared 4 bases from V and 8 bases from J, leaving 19 bases between. The CDR3 spells CATSDPVRLPGGYTF. The CDR3 nucleotides are TGTGCCACCAGTGACCCCGTCAGGCTGCCGGGGGGCTACACCTTC.

The CDR3 nucleotides read TGTGCCAGCAGCGTATGGGACTTTTCACCCCTCCACTTT. It yields the protein CASSVWDFSPLHF. The chain couples TRBV9 to TRBJ1-6; TRBD1 might be the D (5 bases). Deletions cut 1 base from V and 9 bases from J, with 8 bases between. This CDR3 spans 13 amino acids. Germline CDR1 and CDR2: SGDLS and YYNGEE.

This clone was counted a single time. The V call is TRBV9, the J call TRBJ2-3, with no clear D. Germline assignment: CDR1 SGDLS and CDR2 YYNGEE. With 0 bases removed from V and 3 bases from J, the gap between germline ends came to 8 bases. The CDR3 is 14 amino acids. The CDR3 DNA is TGTGCCAGCAGCGTAGGGGTCAGGACAGATACGCAGTATTTT. This translates into CASSVGVRTDTQYF.

This chain joins TRBV13 and TRBJ2-2, with TRBD2 as a possible D gene (6 bases). The CDR3 extends over 17 amino acids. The V end lost 0 bases, the J end lost 0 bases, and 11 bases lay between the germline ends. From germline, CDR1 is PRHDT and CDR2 FYEKMQ (reference sequence). For the CDR3, the DNA is TGTGCCAGCAGCTTAGGTGGTACTAGCCCGAACACCGGGGAGCTGTTTTTT. It is translated as CASSLGGTSPNTGELFF.

The V and J genes are TRBV12-5 and TRBJ1-3; D perhaps matches TRBD1 (5 bases). The V end lost 5 bases, the J end lost 2 bases, and 16 bases lay between the germline ends. The CDR3 consists of 16 residues. Germline V gene data show CDR1 as LGHNT and CDR2 as FRNRAP. CDR3 region: CASGPDFGAAGNTIYF. The DNA for the CDR3 is TGTGCTAGTGGTCCCGACTTCGGGGCAGCTGGAAACACCATATATTTT.

V gene TRBV12-5 combines with J gene TRBJ1-1; D unclear. CDR1 and CDR2 from the germline V gene are LGHNT and FRNRAP. The CDR3 extends over 13 amino acids. Trimming left V 2 bases short and J 4 bases short, with 8 bases between. The CDR3, as DNA: TGTGCTAGTGGTTTGAAGGGTGGCACTGAAGCTTTCTTT. This encodes CASGLKGGTEAFF. The complete variable domain, with remaining parts taken from reference TRBV12-5 and TRBJ1-1, reads DARVTQTPRHKVTEMGQEVTMRCQPILGHNTVFWYRQTMMQGLELLAYFRNRAPLDDSGMPKDRFSAEMPDATLATLKIQPSEPRDSAVYFCASGLKGGTEAFFGQGTRLTVV.

The chain combines TRBV27 with TRBJ2-2, with D uncertain. The CDR3 runs to 13 residues. Trimming cost V 6 bases and J 8 bases, with 13 bases left between them. CDR1 MNHEY and CDR2 SMNVEV come from the germline V gene (reference sequence). The CDR3 is CASSLPGDGELFF. The CDR3 DNA follows: TGTGCCAGCAGCCTACCCGGAGATGGGGAGCTGTTTTTT.

This rearrangement joins TRBV25-1 to TRBJ1-1; 8 bases are shared with TRBD1. Trimming cost V 6 bases and J 5 bases; bases outside gene matches: 2. CDR1 and CDR2 from the germline V gene are MGHDK and SYGVNS. This CDR3 has 12 amino acids. This CDR3 reads CASRTGVTEAFF. Here the CDR3 DNA reads TGTGCCAGCAGGACAGGGGTGACTGAAGCTTTCTTT.

The chain recombines TRBV19 with TRBJ2-5; TRBD1 matches at 8 bases. The germline V gene has CDR1 LNHDA and CDR2 SQIVND (reference sequence). The CDR3 is made up of 15 amino acids. Trimming took 3 bases from V and 8 from J; bases not matched to a gene: 11. CDR3 bases: TGTGCCAGTAGTATTAGGCGACAGGGGACGAGCACCCAGTACTTC. It is translated as CASSIRRQGTSTQYF.

A remark on this clone: In the same sample, other DNA sequences code for this CDR3. The chain recombines TRBV19 with TRBJ2-7; perhaps D is TRBD1 or TRBD2 (5 bases each). Trimming cost V 3 bases and J 2 bases, with 14 bases left between them. This CDR3 has 15 residues. Germline V gene data show CDR1 as LNHDA and CDR2 as SQIVND (reference sequence). For the CDR3, the DNA is TGTGCCAGTAGTATGGGGTCAGGGAGCGCCTACGAGCAGTACTTC. Its translation is CASSMGSGSAYEQYF.

The rearrangement joins TRBV4-3 to TRBJ2-1, with a weak D call TRBD2 (5 bases). The CDR3 is 14 amino acids. Germline V gives CDR1 LGHNA, CDR2 YSLEER. Trimming removed 3 bases at V and 4 bases at J, with 10 bases between. CDR3 protein: CASSHSPGYNEQFF. The CDR3 DNA reads TGCGCCAGCAGCCACTCCCCGGGGTACAATGAGCAGTTCTTC.